Here is one TCR beta chain with its context. Other DNA sequences from this sample encode an identical CDR3 as well. The entry originates in a study of blood T cell repertoires in COVID-19. Study overall: COVID-19 samples collected from the United States, Italy and Spain covered acute and convalescent phases. Sample material is recorded as cDNA or gDNA derived from T cells, B-cell-depleted T cells, or PBMCs.

In the source study's methods: Using reference gene primer amplification, nucleated cell counts were estimated. Here immunoSEQ multiplex PCR was the method, and the copy in TCRdb shows in-frame clones only, minus some. The V and J calls and the clone size are those of that table, but D and trimming were determined from the DNA. The sample shows about 160,000 clones, approximately 81% of them seen only once. Germline values: CDR1 KGHSH, CDR2 LQKENI. The CDR3 runs to 14 residues. V was clipped by 3 bases and J by 1 base, with 9 bases between them. This TCR derives from a human donor with acute or convalescent COVID-19. The donor label of this sample is uncertain. The sample consisted of peripheral blood. V and J are TRBV18 and TRBJ1-1; D perhaps matches TRBD1 (6 bases). This CDR3 reads CASSPTQGNTEAFF. Written as DNA, the CDR3 is TGTGCCAGCTCACCGACACAGGGGAACACTGAAGCTTTCTTT.